This T cell receptor beta chain was observed in a study of early T cells in non-severe SARS-CoV-2 infection. Background on the study: The study sequenced bulk RNA from unsorted whole blood, with chains unpaired. Regarding the study as a whole: Matches to VDJdb favored anti-spike CD8 responses and missed private and CD4 specificities.

Germline trimming cut 3 bases from V and 7 bases from J; bases unmatched to any gene: 0. The CDR3 length is 13 residues. Germline loops: CDR1 KGHSH, CDR2 LQKENI. Separate cDNA molecules each had unique molecular identifiers attached to them. TCRdb called the 5' RACE reads again in MiXCR, with one record for every CDR3 protein. The data contain some 40,000 distinct CDR3 sequences, more than 4.5% of them singletons. This clonotype appeared many times. No antigen is known for it. The clonotype originates from an adult who was a healthcare worker with PCR-confirmed SARS-CoV-2 infection or an uninfected control (not recorded which). The chain joins TRBV18 to TRBJ2-1; 10 bases line up with TRBD1. The sequences come from whole blood, collected at baseline. CDR3 coding DNA: TGTGCCAGCTCACCGGGACAGGGGAATGAGCAGTTCTTC. Amino acids: CASSPGQGNEQFF.